The clone carrying this TCR beta chain was seen only a few times. This record comes from a study of CD8+ T cells in alopecia areata. The germline gives CDR1 SQVTM, CDR2 ANQGSEA. The CDR3 is 10 residues long. The V end was cut by 6 bases, the J end by 4 bases, with 6 bases between. The authors extracted RNA and reverse transcribed it into cDNA as the sequencing template. Data came from immunoSEQ multiplex PCR; TCRdb stores just in-frame clones and leaves some out. This sample has almost 250,000 clones, with 67% found just once. Alopecia areata patients provided lesional scalp punch biopsies and peripheral blood.

V gene TRBV29-1 combines with J gene TRBJ1-2; D ambiguous. The input for sequencing was CD4+ T cells sorted from blood, taken at week 0. The origin of this receptor is a human donor with alopecia areata. CDR3 coding DNA: TGCAGCGTCCCCCCCTATGGCTACACCTTC. This translates into CSVPPYGYTF.